The 18 T cell receptor beta chains in this list originate from one sample, sequenced in a study of preoperative IRX-2 immunotherapy in early breast cancer. Data came from immunoSEQ multiplex PCR; TCRdb stores just in-frame clones and leaves some out. The profile shows roughly 43,000 clones, about 95% of them singletons. Treatment in this sample: preoperative locoregional IRX-2 cytokine immunotherapy. Sequenced material: tumor tissue, taken after IRX-2 immunotherapy. Every receptor here comes from a human donor with breast cancer.

The gene calls are TRBV28 and TRBJ2-7; D is ambiguous. The CDR3 spans 12 residues. Germline loops: CDR1 MDHEN, CDR2 SYDVKM. Trimming removed 6 bases at V and 3 bases at J, with 9 bases between. The CDR3 bases are TGTGCCAGCAGCACCCCCTACTACGAGCAGTACTTC. This translates into CASSTPYYEQYF.

This clone occurred once. The chain carries TRBV5-6 and TRBJ2-3; 7 nucleotides agree with TRBD2. Trimming took 0 bases from V and 4 from J; bases not matched to a gene: 5. Germline V CDR1 and CDR2: SGHDT, YYEEEE. The CDR3 sequence is 15 residues long. CDR3 protein: CASSLVTGGSDTQYF. The CDR3 coding sequence is TGTGCCAGCAGCTTGGTGACGGGAGGATCAGATACGCAGTATTTT. The variable domain in full, completed from reference TRBV5-6 and TRBJ2-3, reads DAGVTQSPTHLIKTRGQQVTLRCSPKSGHDTVSWYQQALGQGPQFIFQYYEEEERQRGNFPDRFSGHQFPNYSSELNVNALLLGDSALYLCASSLVTGGSDTQYFGPGTRLTVL.

The V and J genes are TRBV7-2 and TRBJ2-7, with 11 bases aligning to TRBD2. CDR3 size: 16 residues. The trim removed 1 base at V and 2 bases at J, leaving 4 bases unmatched. Germline lookup yields CDR1 SGHTA and CDR2 FQGNSA. The CDR3: CASSLDGLAGTYEQYF. In DNA, the CDR3 is TGTGCCAGCAGCTTAGATGGACTAGCGGGTACCTACGAGCAGTACTTC.

The V and J genes are TRBV7-9 and TRBJ1-3; D remains ambiguous. Germline CDR1 and CDR2: SEHNR and FQNEAQ (reference sequence). V was cut by 5 bases and J by 0 bases, with 11 bases left in between. The CDR3 has 15 amino acids. CDR3 sequence reads: CASSLPLFSGNTIYF. The CDR3 region has the DNA TGTGCCAGCAGCCTACCTCTGTTCTCTGGAAACACCATATATTTT. The full variable domain, its missing parts supplied by reference TRBV7-9 and TRBJ1-3, is DTGVSQNPRHKITKRGQNVTFRCDPISEHNRLYWYRQTLGQGPEFLTYFQNEAQLEKSRLLSDRFSAERPKGSFSTLEIQRTEQGDSAMYLCASSLPLFSGNTIYFGEGSWLTVV.

The rearrangement uses TRBV5-4 and TRBJ1-2; 7 bases are a match to TRBD1. Trimming at V came to 3 bases and at J to 4 bases, leaving 6 bases not matched to a gene. Germline V gives CDR1 SGHNT, CDR2 YYREEE (reference sequence). This CDR3 spans 14 amino acids. Here the CDR3 DNA reads TGTGCCAGCAGCTATGGGACAGCCTCCTATGGCTACACCTTC. As protein: CASSYGTASYGYTF.

This chain joins TRBV11-2 and TRBJ2-1; a weak D match, TRBD1 (6 bases). The V and J ends lost 5 bases and 0 bases respectively, with 8 bases between them. The CDR3 contains 14 residues. Germline CDR1 reads SGHAT; CDR2 reads FQNNGV. CDR3 coding DNA: TGTGCCAGCAGCGGACAGAGCTCCTACAATGAGCAGTTCTTC. Its protein product is CASSGQSSYNEQFF.

The chain couples TRBV7-9 to TRBJ2-5; the D gene is possibly TRBD2 (6 bases). The CDR3 runs 14 residues. Trimming stripped 10 bases from V and 7 bases from J, with 22 bases between. Germline V CDR1 and CDR2: SEHNR, FQNEAQ (reference sequence). The DNA for the CDR3 is TGTGCCACCGCCCGGGACTCCGAGAAGTCGACCCAGTACTTC. Translating it yields CATARDSEKSTQYF.

The chain combines TRBV7-2 with TRBJ1-5; TRBD1 agrees at 7 bases. The CDR3 has 17 residues. J lost 3 bases, V lost 5 bases, and 13 bases had no gene match. Germline loops: CDR1 SGHTA, CDR2 FQGNSA. DNA of the CDR3: TGTGCCAGCAGCCTATTAAAGGGACAGATCTTCAATCAGCCCCAGCATTTT. It codes for CASSLLKGQIFNQPQHF.

The chain carries TRBV5-1 and TRBJ2-3, with TRBD1 identical over 9 bases. Germline V lookup: CDR1 SGHRS, CDR2 YFSETQ. The V and J ends lost 1 base and 3 bases, in that order; junction bases with no gene match: 9. There are 17 residues in the CDR3. The CDR3 bases are TGCGCCAGCAGCTTGTCCGCTACAGGGGGCGGAACAGATACGCAGTATTTT. As protein: CASSLSATGGGTDTQYF.

The rearrangement uses TRBV14 and TRBJ2-3; 8 bases fit TRBD2. This CDR3 comprises 16 residues. Germline-derived CDR1 and CDR2 are SGHDN and FVKESK. V lost 2 bases to trimming and J lost 4 bases; unmatched junction nucleotides: 8. The CDR3 reads CASSQFLAGLSDTQYF. The CDR3 bases are TGTGCCAGCAGCCAATTCTTAGCGGGATTATCAGATACGCAGTATTTT.

This chain connects TRBV9 to TRBJ2-3; D perhaps matches TRBD2 (6 bases). Germline CDR1 SGDLS, CDR2 YYNGEE. The V end was cut by 0 bases, the J end by 3 bases, with 14 bases between. The CDR3 runs to 16 residues. In DNA form, the CDR3 reads TGTGCCAGCAGCGTAGCCTCTTCTAGCGTTACAGATACGCAGTATTTT. It specifies CASSVASSSVTDTQYF.

This clone appeared a single time. The chain is built from TRBV28 and TRBJ1-2; 11 bases line up with TRBD1. From germline, CDR1 is MDHEN and CDR2 SYDVKM. V was pared by 5 bases and J by 7 bases, with 3 bases of the junction left unmatched. This CDR3 is 13 amino acids long. The CDR3 DNA reads as TGTGCCAGCAGTCGAGGGACAGGGGGTGGCTACACCTTC. Protein sequence: CASSRGTGGGYTF.

Only one count was recorded for this clone. The chain combines TRBV20-1 with TRBJ1-2; D remains unclear. Germline V gene data show CDR1 as DFQATT and CDR2 as SNEGSKA (reference sequence). V lost 1 base and J 5 bases, leaving 5 bases between the germline ends. This CDR3 has 11 residues. This chain's CDR3 is CSARVIYGYTF. CDR3 in DNA: TGCAGTGCTAGAGTCATATATGGCTACACCTTC.

The chain is built from TRBV20-1 and TRBJ2-7; D gene uncertain. Germline CDR1 DFQATT, CDR2 SNEGSKA (reference sequence). V was clipped by 7 bases and J by 7 bases, with 11 bases between them. The CDR3 contains 10 residues. The CDR3 here is CSVQRGEQYF. The CDR3 coding sequence is TGCAGTGTCCAACGAGGAGAGCAGTACTTC.

CDR3 DNA sequence: TGTGCCAGCAGCCAATTGGGGCAGGGCTACGAGCAGTACTTC. Translation: CASSQLGQGYEQYF. The chain joins TRBV16 to TRBJ2-7, with D possibly being TRBD1 (5 bases). This CDR3 region has 14 residues. CDR1 and CDR2 (germline): KGHSY, FQNENV. Trimming removed 1 base at V and 3 bases at J, with 10 bases between.

This clone was recorded only once. The chain links TRBV28 to TRBJ1-5; the match to TRBD1 covers 9 bases. Germline CDR1 is MDHEN and CDR2 is SYDVKM. The CDR3 spans 15 residues. The V segment lost 6 bases and the J segment 2 bases; nucleotides outside the gene matches: 5. CDR3 region: CASRKQGAGNQPQHF. In nucleotides, the CDR3 is TGTGCCAGCAGGAAACAGGGGGCCGGCAATCAGCCCCAGCATTTT.

The chain has TRBV29-1 and TRBJ1-2; D is undetermined. The CDR3 contains 11 residues. The germline V gene encodes CDR1 SQVTM and CDR2 ANQGSEA. The V end lost 2 bases, the J end lost 3 bases, and 4 bases lay between the germline ends. CDR3 nucleotide sequence: TGCAGCGTTGAACTGGACTATGGCTACACCTTC. Translating it yields CSVELDYGYTF. The variable domain in full, completed from reference TRBV29-1 and TRBJ1-2, reads SAVISQKPSRDICQRGTSLTIQCQVDSQVTMMFWYRQQPGQSLTLIATANQGSEATYESGFVIDKFPISRPNLTFSTLTVSNMSPEDSSIYLCSVELDYGYTFGSGTRLTVV.

V gene TRBV27 combines with J gene TRBJ2-3; 16 nucleotides agree with TRBD2. V dropped 7 bases and J dropped 5; count of bases not matched to a gene: 12. CDR3 length: 18 amino acids. The germline CDR1 and CDR2 sequences are MNHEY and SMNVEV (reference sequence). CDR3 protein: CASNLGLAGGPSIDTQYF. In nucleotides, the CDR3 is TGTGCCAGCAACCTGGGACTAGCGGGAGGGCCCTCGATAGATACGCAGTATTTT.